One sample yielded the 4 T cell receptor beta chains listed below, sequenced in a study of cytomegalovirus exposure and HLA in healthy donors. The data were produced by immunoSEQ multiplex PCR, yet TCRdb's version contains in-frame clones alone and is incomplete. The repertoire holds about 330,000 clones, with about nine tenths as singletons. Sequencing was performed on PBMCs. The receptors originated from a woman under 30 in good health and CMV-seronegative.

The chain employs TRBV7-2 and TRBJ2-7; D might be TRBD2 (6 bases). Per germline, CDR1 SGHTA and CDR2 FQGNSA. Trimming removed 2 bases at V and 0 bases at J, with 11 bases between. CDR3 length equals 15 residues. The CDR3 is CASSLWASVSYEQYF. The CDR3 bases are TGTGCCAGCAGCTTATGGGCTAGCGTCTCCTACGAGCAGTACTTC.

The gene calls are TRBV2 and TRBJ2-2, with D perhaps matching TRBD1 (6 bases). V lost 6 bases and J 5 bases, leaving 16 bases between the germline ends. CDR1 is SNHLY and CDR2 is FYNNEI in the germline V gene. CDR3 length: 15 amino acids. Here the CDR3 reads CASRKSDSNTGELFF. The CDR3 nucleotides read TGTGCCAGCAGAAAATCGGACAGCAATACCGGGGAGCTGTTTTTT.

This clone was seen a few times. V gene TRBV6-1 combines with J gene TRBJ1-5, with 7 bases aligning to TRBD1. This CDR3 spans 15 amino acids. Germline lookup yields CDR1 MNHNS and CDR2 SASEGT. Unmatched junction bases numbered 10, after V lost 6 bases and J lost 5 bases. The CDR3 sequence: CASSITRQGYQPQHF. The CDR3 DNA reads TGTGCCAGCAGCATAACCAGACAGGGCTATCAGCCCCAGCATTTT.

The CDR3 nucleotides read TGTGCCAGCAGCTTGGCCGTGGCGGGAGGGCCAACCAATGAGCAGTTCTTC. Amino acid sequence: CASSLAVAGGPTNEQFF. V usage is TRBV5-6 and J usage is TRBJ2-1, with 9 bases aligning to TRBD2. After removal of 0 bases from V and 6 bases from J, the junction contained 10 bases not matched to a gene. Germline-derived CDR1 and CDR2 are SGHDT and YYEEEE. This CDR3 has 17 amino acids.